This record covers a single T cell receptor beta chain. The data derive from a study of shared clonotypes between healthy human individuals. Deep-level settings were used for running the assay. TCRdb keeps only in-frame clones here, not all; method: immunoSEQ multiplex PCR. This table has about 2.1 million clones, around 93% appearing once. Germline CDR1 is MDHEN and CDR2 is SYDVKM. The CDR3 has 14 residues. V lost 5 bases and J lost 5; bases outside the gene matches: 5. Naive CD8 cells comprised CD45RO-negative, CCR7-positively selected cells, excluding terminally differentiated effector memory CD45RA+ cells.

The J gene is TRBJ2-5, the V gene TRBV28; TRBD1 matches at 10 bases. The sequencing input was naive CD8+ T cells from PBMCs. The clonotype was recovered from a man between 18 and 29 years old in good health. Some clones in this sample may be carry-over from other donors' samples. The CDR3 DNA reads TGTGCCAGCAGTACATGGACAGGGGGGGAGACCCAGTACTTC. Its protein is CASSTWTGGETQYF.